The clone carrying this T cell receptor beta chain appeared a few times. Original processing notes: Reference gene primer amplification in the assay estimated nucleated cell counts. Assay: immunoSEQ multiplex PCR; the TCRdb copy retains only in-frame clones and omits some. V, J and clone size are taken as reported in that table, and D and trimming were inferred from the DNA itself. Altogether 88,000 or so clones are present, roughly 83% being singletons, with the ten largest covering 24%. The sample belongs to a study of blood T cell repertoires in COVID-19. Study background: Specimens from acute and convalescent COVID-19 originated in the United States, Italy and Spain. PBMCs, B-cell-depleted T cells, or T cells provided the cDNA or gDNA that made up the material.

Germline-derived CDR1 and CDR2 are LGHDT and YNNKEL (reference sequence). There are 17 residues in the CDR3. J lost 7 bases, V lost 5 bases, and 16 bases had no gene match. The chain uses TRBV3-1 (or the pseudogene TRBV3-2) and TRBJ2-1; TRBD2 aligns across 8 bases. Sequencing was performed on peripheral blood. This TCR was recovered from a human donor in a cohort sampled during active COVID-19. The CDR3 loop reads CASSDLGGLAGRNEQFF. DNA for the CDR3: TGTGCCAGCAGCGACCTAGGCGGGCTAGCGGGTCGGAATGAGCAGTTCTTC.